The subject of this entry is one T cell receptor (beta chain). The antigen is undetermined. Sequenced by immunoSEQ multiplex PCR; TCRdb stores in-frame clones only, minus some. This repertoire shows 150,000 to 190,000 clones, approximately 90% found once; its top ten account for approximately 1.8%. The record originates from a study of T cell responses to AZD1222 COVID-19 vaccine. Study-wide background: Second doses were pooled across both intervals (about 4 or about 12 weeks).

Regarding the study as a whole: Close to half of spike-specific TCRs reportedly recognize unmutated variant regions. With two AZD1222 doses given, Spike-specific TCR breadth and depth both rose. It was only a handful of AZD1222 recipients who were seropositive at baseline.

This material consisted of peripheral blood, taken on day 0 of AZD1222 vaccination. This clonotype was obtained from an adult in good health.

This CDR3 is CASSIGTLYEQYF. In DNA, the CDR3 is TGTGCCAGCAGCATTGGGACTCTCTACGAGCAGTACTTC. The V gene is TRBV13, the J gene TRBJ2-7; TRBD2 is a possible D gene (6 bases). In germline, CDR1 is PRHDT, CDR2 FYEKMQ (reference sequence). V shed 5 bases and J shed 3 bases, with 11 bases lying between them. The CDR3 loop spans 13 amino acids.